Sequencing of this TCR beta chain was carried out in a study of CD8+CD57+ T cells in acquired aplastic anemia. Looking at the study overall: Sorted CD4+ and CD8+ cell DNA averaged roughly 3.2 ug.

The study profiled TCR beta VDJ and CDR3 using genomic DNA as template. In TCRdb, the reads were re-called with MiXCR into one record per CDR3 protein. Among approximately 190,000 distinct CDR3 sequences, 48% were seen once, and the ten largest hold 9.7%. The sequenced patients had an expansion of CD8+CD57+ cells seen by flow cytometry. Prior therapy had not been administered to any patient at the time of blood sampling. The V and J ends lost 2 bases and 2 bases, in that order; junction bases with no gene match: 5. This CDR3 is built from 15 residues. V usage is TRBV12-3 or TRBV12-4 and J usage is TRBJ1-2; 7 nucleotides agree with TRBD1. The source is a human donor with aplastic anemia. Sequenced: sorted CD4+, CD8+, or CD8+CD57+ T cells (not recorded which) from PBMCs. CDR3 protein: CASSLRVRGNYGYTF. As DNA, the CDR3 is TGTGCCAGCAGTTTAAGGGTCAGGGGGAACTATGGCTACACCTTC.